A single TCR beta chain is shown here with its context. The data were taken from a study of beta chain features in type 1 diabetes. Reverse transcribing all isolated RNA meant expressed TCRB transcripts were sequenced. Deep immunoSEQ sequencing covered naive, central memory and regulatory T cell samples. TCRdb's copy holds only in-frame clones and misses some; the assay was immunoSEQ multiplex PCR. The sample holds 140,000 or so clones, about 10% seen once. V was shortened by 7 bases and J by 3 bases, with 19 bases between the two germline ends. The CDR3 has 15 residues. Germline CDR1 is SGHTA and CDR2 is FQGNSA.

The sequencing sample was made of naive CD4+ T cells from blood. This clonotype was obtained from a man aged 18-30 years in good health. The rearrangement joins TRBV7-2 to TRBJ2-7, with D possibly TRBD2 on 5 matching bases. CDR3 in amino acids: CASTPSSPGNYEQYF. The DNA of the CDR3 is TGTGCCAGCACCCCAAGCTCCCCGGGGAACTACGAGCAGTACTTC.